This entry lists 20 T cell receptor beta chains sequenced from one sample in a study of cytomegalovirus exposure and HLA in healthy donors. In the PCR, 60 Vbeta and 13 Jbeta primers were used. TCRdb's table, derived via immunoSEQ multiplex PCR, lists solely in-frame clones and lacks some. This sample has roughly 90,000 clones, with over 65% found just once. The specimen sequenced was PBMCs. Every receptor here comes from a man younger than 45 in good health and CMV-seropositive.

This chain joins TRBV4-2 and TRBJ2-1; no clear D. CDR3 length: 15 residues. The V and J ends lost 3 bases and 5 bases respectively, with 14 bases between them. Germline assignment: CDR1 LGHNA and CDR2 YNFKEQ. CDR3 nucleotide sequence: TGTGCCAGCAGCCACCCCCCGGCCGAGGACAATGAGCAGTTCTTC. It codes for CASSHPPAEDNEQFF.

In DNA, the CDR3 is TGTGCCAGCAGCGTATCTCAAGAGACCCAGTACTTC. Encoded protein: CASSVSQETQYF. The chain has TRBV9 and TRBJ2-5; D is unclear. Germline V gene lookup returns CDR1 SGDLS and CDR2 YYNGEE. The CDR3 runs 12 residues. V dropped 1 base and J dropped 2 bases, with 3 bases sitting between them. The whole variable domain, filled in from reference TRBV9 and TRBJ2-5, reads DSGVTQTPKHLITATGQRVTLRCSPRSGDLSVYWYQQSLDQGLQFLIQYYNGEERAKGNILERFSAQQFPDLHSELNLSSLELGDSALYFCASSVSQETQYFGPGTRLLVL.

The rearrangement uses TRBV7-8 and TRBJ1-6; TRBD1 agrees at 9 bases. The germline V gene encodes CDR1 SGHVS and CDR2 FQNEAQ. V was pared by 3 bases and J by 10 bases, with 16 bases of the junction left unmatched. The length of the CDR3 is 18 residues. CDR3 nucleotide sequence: TGTGCCAGCAGCTTCAGGGACAGGGTTCCCCCACCTGGATCACCCCTCCACTTT. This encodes CASSFRDRVPPPGSPLHF.

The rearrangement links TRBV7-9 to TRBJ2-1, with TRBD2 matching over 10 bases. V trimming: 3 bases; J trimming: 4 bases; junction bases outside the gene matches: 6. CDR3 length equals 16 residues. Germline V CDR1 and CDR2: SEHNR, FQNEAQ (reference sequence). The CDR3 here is CASSFSGRAEYNEQFF. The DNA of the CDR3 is TGTGCCAGCAGCTTCAGCGGGAGGGCCGAGTACAATGAGCAGTTCTTC.

In DNA form, the CDR3 reads TGTGCCAGCTCACAGGGGACAGGGGATATGAACACTGAAGCTTTCTTT. Protein sequence: CASSQGTGDMNTEAFF. The chain employs TRBV18 and TRBJ1-1; 10 nucleotides match TRBD1. The CDR3 is 16 amino acids. Germline CDR1 and CDR2: KGHSH and LQKENI. V gave up 4 bases and J gave up 0 bases; unmatched junction bases: 5.

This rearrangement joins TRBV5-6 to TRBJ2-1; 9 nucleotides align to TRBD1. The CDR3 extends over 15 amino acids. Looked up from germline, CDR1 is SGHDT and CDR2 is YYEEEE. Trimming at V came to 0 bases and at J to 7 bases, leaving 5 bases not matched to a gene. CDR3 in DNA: TGTGCCAGCAGCTTGGATGGGACAGGGTTAAATGAGCAGTTCTTC. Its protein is CASSLDGTGLNEQFF.

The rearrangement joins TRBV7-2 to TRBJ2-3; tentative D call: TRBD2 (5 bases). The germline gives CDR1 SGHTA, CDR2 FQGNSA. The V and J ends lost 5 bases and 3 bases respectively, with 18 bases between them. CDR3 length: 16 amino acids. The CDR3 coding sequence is TGTGCCAGCAGCCCACGGGGTGGAGGAGTGACAGATACGCAGTATTTT. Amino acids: CASSPRGGGVTDTQYF.

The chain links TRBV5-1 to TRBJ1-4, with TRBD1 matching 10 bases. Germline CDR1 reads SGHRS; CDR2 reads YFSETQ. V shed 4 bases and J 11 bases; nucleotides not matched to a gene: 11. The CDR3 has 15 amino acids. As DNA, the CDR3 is TGCGCCAGCAGCCCTGAGGGGACAGGGGTAGATAAACTGTTTTTT. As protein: CASSPEGTGVDKLFF.

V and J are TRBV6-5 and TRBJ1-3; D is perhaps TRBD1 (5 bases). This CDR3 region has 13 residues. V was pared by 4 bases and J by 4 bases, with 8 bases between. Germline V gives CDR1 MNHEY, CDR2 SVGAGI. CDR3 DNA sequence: TGTGCCAGCAGTTTGCCAGGGGGAAACACCATATATTTT. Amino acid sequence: CASSLPGGNTIYF.

The CDR3 coding sequence is TGCGCCAGCAGCCAAGAAGGGACAGGGGCCCAGGGCATTCAGTACTTC. Amino acids: CASSQEGTGAQGIQYF. The chain uses TRBV4-1 and TRBJ2-4; 10 nucleotides match TRBD1. The CDR3 totals 16 residues. Germline V gene sequence: CDR1 MGHRA, CDR2 YSYEKL. Losses at the gene ends were 0 bases for V and 9 bases for J; bases not matched to a gene: 8.

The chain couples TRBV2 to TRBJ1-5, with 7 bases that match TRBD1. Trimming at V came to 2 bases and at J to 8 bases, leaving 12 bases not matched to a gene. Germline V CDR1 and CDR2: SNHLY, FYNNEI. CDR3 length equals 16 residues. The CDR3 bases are TGTGCCAGCAGTGAACCGCAGGGGGGACCCTCGAAGCCCCAGCATTTT. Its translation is CASSEPQGGPSKPQHF. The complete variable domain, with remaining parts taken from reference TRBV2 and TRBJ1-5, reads EPEVTQTPSHQVTQMGQEVILRCVPISNHLYFYWYRQILGQKVEFLVSFYNNEISEKSEIFDDQFSVERPDGSNFTLKIRSTKLEDSAMYFCASSEPQGGPSKPQHFGDGTRLSIL.

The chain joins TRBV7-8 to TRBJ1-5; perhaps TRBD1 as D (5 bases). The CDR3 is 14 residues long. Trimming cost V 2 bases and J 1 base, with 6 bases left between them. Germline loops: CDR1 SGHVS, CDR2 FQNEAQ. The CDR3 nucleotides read TGTGCCAGCAGCTTAAAGGGGAGCAATCAGCCCCAGCATTTT. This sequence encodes CASSLKGSNQPQHF. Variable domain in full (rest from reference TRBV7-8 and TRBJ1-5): GAGVSQSPRYKVAKRGQDVALRCDPISGHVSLFWYQQALGQGPEFLTYFQNEAQLDKSGLPSDRFFAERPEGSVSTLKIQRTQQEDSAVYLCASSLKGSNQPQHFGDGTRLSIL.

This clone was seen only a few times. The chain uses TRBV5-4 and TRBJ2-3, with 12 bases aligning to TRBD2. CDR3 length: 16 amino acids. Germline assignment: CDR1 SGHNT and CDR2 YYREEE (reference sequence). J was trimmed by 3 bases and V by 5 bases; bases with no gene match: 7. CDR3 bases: TGTGCCAGCAGATGGACTAGCGGGATAGGGACAGATACGCAGTATTTT. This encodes CASRWTSGIGTDTQYF.

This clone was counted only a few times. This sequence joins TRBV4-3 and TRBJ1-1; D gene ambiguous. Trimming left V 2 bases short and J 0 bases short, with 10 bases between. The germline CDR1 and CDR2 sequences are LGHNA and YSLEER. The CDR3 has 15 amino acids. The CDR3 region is CASSQSWAMNTEAFF. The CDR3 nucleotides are TGCGCCAGCAGCCAATCGTGGGCAATGAACACTGAAGCTTTCTTT.

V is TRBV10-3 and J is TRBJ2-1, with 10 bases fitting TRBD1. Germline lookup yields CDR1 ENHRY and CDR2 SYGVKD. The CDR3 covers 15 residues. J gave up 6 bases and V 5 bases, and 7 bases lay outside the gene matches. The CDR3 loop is CAISLGQGRGNEQFF. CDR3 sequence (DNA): TGTGCCATCAGTCTGGGACAGGGGAGAGGCAATGAGCAGTTCTTC.

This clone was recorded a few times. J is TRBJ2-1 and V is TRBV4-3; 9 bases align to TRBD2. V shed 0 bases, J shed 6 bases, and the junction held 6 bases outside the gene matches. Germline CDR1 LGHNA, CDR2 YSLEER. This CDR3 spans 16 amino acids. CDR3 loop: CASSQDAGGSLNEQFF. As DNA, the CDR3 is TGCGCCAGCAGCCAAGATGCGGGAGGGTCCCTCAATGAGCAGTTCTTC.

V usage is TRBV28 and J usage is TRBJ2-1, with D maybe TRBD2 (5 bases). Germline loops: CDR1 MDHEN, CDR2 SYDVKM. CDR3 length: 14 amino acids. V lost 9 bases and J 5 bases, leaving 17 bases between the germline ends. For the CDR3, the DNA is TGTGCCAGTCTCCCATCGGGAAGGGACAATGAGCAGTTCTTC. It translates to CASLPSGRDNEQFF.

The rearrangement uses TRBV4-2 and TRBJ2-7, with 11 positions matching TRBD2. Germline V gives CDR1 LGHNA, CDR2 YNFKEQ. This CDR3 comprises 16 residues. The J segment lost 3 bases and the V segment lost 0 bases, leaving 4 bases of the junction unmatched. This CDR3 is CASSQESSGGFYEQYF. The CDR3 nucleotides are TGTGCCAGCAGCCAAGAGTCTAGCGGGGGGTTCTACGAGCAGTACTTC.

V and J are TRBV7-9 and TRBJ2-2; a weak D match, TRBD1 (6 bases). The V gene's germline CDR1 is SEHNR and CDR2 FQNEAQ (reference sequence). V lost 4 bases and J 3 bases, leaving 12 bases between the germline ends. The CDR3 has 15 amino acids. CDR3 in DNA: TGTGCCAGCAGCTACTCATACAGGGACACCGGGGAGCTGTTTTTT. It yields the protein CASSYSYRDTGELFF.

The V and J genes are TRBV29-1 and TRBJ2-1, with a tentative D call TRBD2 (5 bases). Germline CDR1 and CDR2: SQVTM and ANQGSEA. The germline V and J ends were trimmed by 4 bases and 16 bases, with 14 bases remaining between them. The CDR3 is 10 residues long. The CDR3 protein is CSVGTPNSFF. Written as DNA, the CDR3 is TGCAGCGTTGGGACTCCTAACAGCTTCTTC.